The clone carrying this TCR beta chain was counted ten times or more. Its antigen is not known. Newly diagnosed hyperthyroidism, duration under 2 months, in patients aged 18 to 65. Patients were excluded because of uncontrolled infection, other autoimmune disease, pregnancy or lactation. The sample is drawn from a study of T cells in Graves' hyperthyroidism and ophthalmopathy. Study-level points and caveats: Most expanded thyroid clonotypes above 0.001 recurred in blood. Ophthalmopathy was distinguished from stable hyperthyroidism by 13 V-J signatures.

Amplified TCR beta CDR3 regions derived from RNA transcripts. When the TCR CDR3 underwent first-round RT-PCR, the HTBI primer set was used. TCRdb re-derived calls from the multiplex PCR reads in MiXCR, one entry per CDR3 protein. The data show more than 550,000 distinct CDR3 sequences, 17% seen once. Germline values: CDR1 KGHSH, CDR2 LQKENI. The CDR3 is 15 residues long. Trimming left V 3 bases short and J 1 base short, with 13 bases between. J is TRBJ2-7 and V is TRBV18; no definite D call. The sequencing sample was made of blood. The clonotype comes from a man aged 50 to 60 with Graves' hyperthyroidism. This chain's CDR3 is CASSPSAGSSYEQYF. DNA for the CDR3: TGTGCCAGCTCACCCAGTGCAGGCAGTTCCTACGAGCAGTACTTC.